This T cell receptor (beta chain) was profiled in a study of T cells in Graves' hyperthyroidism and ophthalmopathy. Amplification of TCR beta CDR3 regions was performed using RNA transcripts as template. A set of HTBI primers served as the primers for a first-round RT-PCR of the TCR CDR3. TCRdb reprocessed the multiplex PCR reads with MiXCR, giving one entry per CDR3 protein. The profile shows approximately 600,000 distinct CDR3 sequences, less than 25% of them singletons. This clonotype was seen ten or more times. Germline values: CDR1 SNHLY, CDR2 FYNNEI. The CDR3 covers 10 residues. The ends were cut back, 6 bases at V and 6 bases at J, with 5 bases in the middle.

V is TRBV2 and J is TRBJ2-5; tentatively, D is TRBD1 or TRBD2 (5 bases each). This receptor was obtained from a man under 40 with Graves' ophthalmopathy. The sample was blood. The CDR3 protein is CASRGQTQYF. The CDR3 coding sequence is TGTGCCAGCAGGGGACAGACCCAGTACTTC.